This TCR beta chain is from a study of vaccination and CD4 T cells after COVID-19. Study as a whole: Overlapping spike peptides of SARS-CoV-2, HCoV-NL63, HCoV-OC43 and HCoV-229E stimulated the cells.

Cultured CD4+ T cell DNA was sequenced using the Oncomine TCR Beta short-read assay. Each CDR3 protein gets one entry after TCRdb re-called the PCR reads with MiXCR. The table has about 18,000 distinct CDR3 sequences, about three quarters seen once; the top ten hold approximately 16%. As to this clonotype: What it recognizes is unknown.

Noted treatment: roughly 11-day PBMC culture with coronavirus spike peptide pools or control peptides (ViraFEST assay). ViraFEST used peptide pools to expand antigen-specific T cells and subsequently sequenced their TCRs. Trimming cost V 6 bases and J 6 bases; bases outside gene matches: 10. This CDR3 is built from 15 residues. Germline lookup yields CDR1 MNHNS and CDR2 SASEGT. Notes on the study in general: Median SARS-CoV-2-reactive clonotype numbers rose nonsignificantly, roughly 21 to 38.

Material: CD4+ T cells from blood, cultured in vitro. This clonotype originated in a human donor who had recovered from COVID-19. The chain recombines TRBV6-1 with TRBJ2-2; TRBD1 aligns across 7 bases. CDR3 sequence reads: CASSPGTQGSGELFF. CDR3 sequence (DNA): TGTGCCAGCAGCCCGGGCACACAGGGGTCCGGGGAGCTGTTTTTT.